The text below deals with one T cell receptor beta chain. Its antigen is not known. V lost 6 bases, J lost 1 base, and 15 bases lay in between. The germline V gene has CDR1 LNHDA and CDR2 SQIVND (reference sequence). CDR3 size: 15 residues. Some clones are missing from TCRdb's copy, which holds only in-frame ones; the method was immunoSEQ multiplex PCR. Here the sample spans tens of thousands of clones, around 70% being singletons. The sample originates from a study of vaccination effects on CD4 cells after COVID-19. Overall study results and limits: Late post-vaccination samples showed marked contraction of infection- and vaccine-induced clones.

Sequencing was preceded by expansion of antigen-specific CD4+ T cells with viral peptide pools in the ViraFEST assay. Culture lasted roughly 9 days before CD4+ T cell isolation. Participants were vaccinated with two doses of either the BNT162b2 or mRNA-1273 vaccine. In culture with approximately 9.5 IU/ml IL-2 and roughly 10 ug/ml peptides, PBMC were grown at roughly 2 million per well. The clonotype was recovered from a human donor who received a COVID-19 vaccine. The sample in question was CD4+ T cells from PBMCs cultured with HCoV-229E spike peptides, obtained after COVID-19 vaccination. The V gene is TRBV19, the J gene TRBJ1-1; D gene ambiguous. CDR3 sequence reads: CASRYFAEGNTEAFF. The CDR3 DNA reads TGTGCCAGTAGGTACTTTGCGGAGGGGAACACTGAAGCTTTCTTT.